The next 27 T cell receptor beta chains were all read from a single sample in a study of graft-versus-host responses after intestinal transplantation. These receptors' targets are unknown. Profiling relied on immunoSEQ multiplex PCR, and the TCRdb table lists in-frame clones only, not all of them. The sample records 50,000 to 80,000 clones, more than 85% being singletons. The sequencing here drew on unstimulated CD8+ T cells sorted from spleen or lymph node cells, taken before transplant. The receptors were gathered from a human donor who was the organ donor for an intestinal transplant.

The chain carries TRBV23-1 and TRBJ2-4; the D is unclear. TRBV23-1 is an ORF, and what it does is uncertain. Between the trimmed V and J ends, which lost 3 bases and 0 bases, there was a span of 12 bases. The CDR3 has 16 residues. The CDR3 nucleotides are TGCGCCAGCAGTCATTGCACTCGCCTAGCCAAAAACATTCAGTACTTC. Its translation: CASSHCTRLAKNIQYF.

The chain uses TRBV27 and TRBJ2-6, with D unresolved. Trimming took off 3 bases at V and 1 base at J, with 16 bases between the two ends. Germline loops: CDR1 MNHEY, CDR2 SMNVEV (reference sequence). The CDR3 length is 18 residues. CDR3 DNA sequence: TGTGCCAGCAGTTTTCTGGCAGTCTTCTTATCTGGGGCCAACGTCCTGACTTTC. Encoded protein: CASSFLAVFLSGANVLTF.

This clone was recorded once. The CDR3 bases are TGTGCCAGCAGCACCCTCCTAGCGGGAGCTTTATATAACATTCAGTACTTC. Protein product: CASSTLLAGALYNIQYF. J is TRBJ2-4 and V is TRBV7-9; 10 nucleotides match TRBD2. The CDR3 totals 17 residues. V dropped 5 bases and J dropped 7; count of bases not matched to a gene: 14. Germline CDR1 is SEHNR and CDR2 is FQNEAQ (reference sequence).

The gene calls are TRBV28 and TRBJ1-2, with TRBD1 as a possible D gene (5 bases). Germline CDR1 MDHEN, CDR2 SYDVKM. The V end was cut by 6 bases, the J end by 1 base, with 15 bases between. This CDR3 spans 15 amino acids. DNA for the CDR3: TGTGCCAGCAGCCCCGTAGCAGGGTTTAACTATGGCTACACCTTC. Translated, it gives CASSPVAGFNYGYTF.

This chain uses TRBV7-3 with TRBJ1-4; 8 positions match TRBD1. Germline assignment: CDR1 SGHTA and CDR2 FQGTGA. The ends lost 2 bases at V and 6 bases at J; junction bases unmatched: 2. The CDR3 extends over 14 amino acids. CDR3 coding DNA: TGTGCCAGCAGCTTAGGGACAGGTGATGAAAAACTGTTTTTT. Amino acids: CASSLGTGDEKLFF.

CDR3 protein: CASSYNLPTGGEGTEAFF. CDR3 nucleotides: TGCGCCAGCAGCTACAACCTACCTACAGGGGGCGAAGGCACTGAAGCTTTCTTT. The chain is built from TRBV5-1 and TRBJ1-1; TRBD1 agrees at 9 bases. This CDR3 is built from 18 residues. The germline CDR1 and CDR2 sequences are SGHRS and YFSETQ. V lost 3 bases, J lost 4 bases, and 16 bases stayed unmatched.

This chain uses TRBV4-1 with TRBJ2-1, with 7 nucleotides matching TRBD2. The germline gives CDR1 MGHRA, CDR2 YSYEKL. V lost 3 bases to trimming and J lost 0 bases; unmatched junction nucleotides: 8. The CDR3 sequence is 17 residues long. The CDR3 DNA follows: TGCGCCAGCAGCCAGAGAAGTAGCGGGCCCTCCTACAATGAGCAGTTCTTC. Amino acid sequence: CASSQRSSGPSYNEQFF.

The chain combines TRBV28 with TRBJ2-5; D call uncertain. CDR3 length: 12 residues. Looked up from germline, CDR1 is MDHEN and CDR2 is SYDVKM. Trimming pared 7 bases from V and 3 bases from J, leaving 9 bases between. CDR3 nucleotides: TGTGCCAGCAACCAACCAGAAGAGACCCAGTACTTC. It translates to CASNQPEETQYF.

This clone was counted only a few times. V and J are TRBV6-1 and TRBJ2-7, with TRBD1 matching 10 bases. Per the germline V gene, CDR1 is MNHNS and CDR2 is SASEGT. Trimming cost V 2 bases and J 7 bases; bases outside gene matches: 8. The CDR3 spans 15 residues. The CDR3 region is CASSEKGTGAQEQYF. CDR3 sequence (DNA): TGTGCCAGCAGTGAAAAAGGGACAGGGGCTCAGGAGCAGTACTTC.

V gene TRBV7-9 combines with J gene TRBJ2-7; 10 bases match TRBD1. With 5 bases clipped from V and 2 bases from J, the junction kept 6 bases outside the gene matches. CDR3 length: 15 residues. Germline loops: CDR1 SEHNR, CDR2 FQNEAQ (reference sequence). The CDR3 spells CASSDRQGATYEQYF. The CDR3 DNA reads TGTGCCAGCAGCGACAGACAGGGGGCCACCTACGAGCAGTACTTC.

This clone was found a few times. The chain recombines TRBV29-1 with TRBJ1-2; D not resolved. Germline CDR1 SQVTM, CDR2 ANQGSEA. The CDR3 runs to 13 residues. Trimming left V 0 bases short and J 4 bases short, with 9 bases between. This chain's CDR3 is CSVEDRETYGYTF. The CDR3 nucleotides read TGCAGCGTTGAAGATCGGGAAACCTATGGCTACACCTTC.

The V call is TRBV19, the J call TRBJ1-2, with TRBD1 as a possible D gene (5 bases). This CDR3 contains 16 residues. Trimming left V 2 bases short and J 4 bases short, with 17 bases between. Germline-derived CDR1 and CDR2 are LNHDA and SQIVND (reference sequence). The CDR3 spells CASSITPTTDRYGYTF. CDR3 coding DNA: TGTGCCAGTAGTATAACCCCCACGACAGATCGCTATGGCTACACCTTC.

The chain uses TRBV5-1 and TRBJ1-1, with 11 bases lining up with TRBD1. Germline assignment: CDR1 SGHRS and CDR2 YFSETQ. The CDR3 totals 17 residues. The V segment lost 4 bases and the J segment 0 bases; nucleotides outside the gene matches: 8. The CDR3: CASSHMGQGDLNTEAFF. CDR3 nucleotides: TGCGCCAGCAGCCATATGGGACAGGGGGATCTGAACACTGAAGCTTTCTTT.

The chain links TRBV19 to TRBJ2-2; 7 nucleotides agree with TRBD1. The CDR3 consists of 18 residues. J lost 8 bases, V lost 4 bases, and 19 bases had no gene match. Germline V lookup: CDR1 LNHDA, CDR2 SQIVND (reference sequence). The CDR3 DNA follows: TGTGCCAGTAGTACCCCCTTTGACAGGGTATTTAGCCCTGGGGAGCTGTTTTTT. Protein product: CASSTPFDRVFSPGELFF.

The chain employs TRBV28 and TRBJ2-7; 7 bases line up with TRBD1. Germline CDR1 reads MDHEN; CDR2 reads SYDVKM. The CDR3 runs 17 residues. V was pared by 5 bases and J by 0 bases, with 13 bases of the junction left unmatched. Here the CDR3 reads CASSPSSRQGLSYEQYF. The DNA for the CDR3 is TGTGCCAGCAGTCCCTCCTCAAGACAGGGCCTCTCCTACGAGCAGTACTTC.

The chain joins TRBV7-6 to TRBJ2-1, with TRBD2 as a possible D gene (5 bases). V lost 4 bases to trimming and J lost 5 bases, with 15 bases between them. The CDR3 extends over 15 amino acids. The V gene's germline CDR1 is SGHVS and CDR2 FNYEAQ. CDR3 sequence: CASSSRAIGDNEQFF. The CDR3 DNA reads TGTGCCAGCAGCTCCCGCGCGATCGGGGACAATGAGCAGTTCTTC.

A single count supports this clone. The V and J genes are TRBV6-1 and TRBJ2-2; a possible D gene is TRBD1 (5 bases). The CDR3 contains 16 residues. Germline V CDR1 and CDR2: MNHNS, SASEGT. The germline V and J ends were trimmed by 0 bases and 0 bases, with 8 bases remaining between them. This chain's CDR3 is CASSEAWTTNTGELFF. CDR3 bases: TGTGCCAGCAGTGAAGCCTGGACAACGAACACCGGGGAGCTGTTTTTT.

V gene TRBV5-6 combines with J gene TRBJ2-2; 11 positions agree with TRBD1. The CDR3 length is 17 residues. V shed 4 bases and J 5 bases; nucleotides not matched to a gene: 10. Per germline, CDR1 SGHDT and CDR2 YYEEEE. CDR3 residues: CASSGMDRGLVTGELFF. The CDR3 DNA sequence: TGTGCCAGCAGCGGGATGGACAGGGGGCTTGTGACCGGGGAGCTGTTTTTT.

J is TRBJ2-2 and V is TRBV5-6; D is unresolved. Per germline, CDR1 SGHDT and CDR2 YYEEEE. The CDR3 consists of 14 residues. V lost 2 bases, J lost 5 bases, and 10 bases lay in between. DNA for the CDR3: TGTGCCAGCAGCTTCGGTTCCCGTACCGGGGAGCTGTTTTTT. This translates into CASSFGSRTGELFF.

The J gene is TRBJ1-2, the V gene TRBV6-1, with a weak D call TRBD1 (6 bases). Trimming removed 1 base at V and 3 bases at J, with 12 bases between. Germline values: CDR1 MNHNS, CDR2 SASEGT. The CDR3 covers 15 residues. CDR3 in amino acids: CASSEVAGGHYGYTF. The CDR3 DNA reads TGTGCCAGCAGTGAAGTCGCGGGGGGGCACTATGGCTACACCTTC.

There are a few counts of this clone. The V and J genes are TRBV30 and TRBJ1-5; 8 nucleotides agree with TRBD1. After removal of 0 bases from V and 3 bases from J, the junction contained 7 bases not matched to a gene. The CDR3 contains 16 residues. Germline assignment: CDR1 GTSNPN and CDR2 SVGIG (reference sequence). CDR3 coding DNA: TGTGCCTGGAGTGTTACTGGGACAGGCCTCAATCAGCCCCAGCATTTT. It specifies CAWSVTGTGLNQPQHF.

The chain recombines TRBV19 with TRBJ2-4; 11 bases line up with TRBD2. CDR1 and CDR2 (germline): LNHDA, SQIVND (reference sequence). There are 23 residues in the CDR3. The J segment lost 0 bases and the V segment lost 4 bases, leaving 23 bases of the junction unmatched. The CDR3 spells CASSTSLGVGTSGMILAKNIQYF. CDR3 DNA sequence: TGTGCCAGTAGTACTTCGTTGGGGGTGGGGACTAGCGGAATGATTTTAGCCAAAAACATTCAGTACTTC.

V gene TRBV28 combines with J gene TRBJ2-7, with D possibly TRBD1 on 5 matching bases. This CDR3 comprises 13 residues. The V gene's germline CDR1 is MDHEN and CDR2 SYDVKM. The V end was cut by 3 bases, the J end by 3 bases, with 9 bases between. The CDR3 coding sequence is TGTGCCAGCAGTTTTTGGCAGGGCTACGAGCAGTACTTC. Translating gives CASSFWQGYEQYF.

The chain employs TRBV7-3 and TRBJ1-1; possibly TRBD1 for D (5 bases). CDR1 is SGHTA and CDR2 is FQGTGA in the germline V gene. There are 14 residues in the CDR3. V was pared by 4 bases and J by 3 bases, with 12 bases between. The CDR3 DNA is TGTGCCAGCAGCTGGGGCCAATGGGACACTGAAGCTTTCTTT. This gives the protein CASSWGQWDTEAFF.

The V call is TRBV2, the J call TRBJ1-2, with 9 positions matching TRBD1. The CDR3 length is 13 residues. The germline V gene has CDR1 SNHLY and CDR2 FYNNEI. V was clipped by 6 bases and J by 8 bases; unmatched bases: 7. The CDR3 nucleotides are TGTGCCAGCAGCGCAGGGACAGGGCAGGGCTACACCTTC. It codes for CASSAGTGQGYTF. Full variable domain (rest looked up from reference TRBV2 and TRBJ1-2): EPEVTQTPSHQVTQMGQEVILRCVPISNHLYFYWYRQILGQKVEFLVSFYNNEISEKSEIFDDQFSVERPDGSNFTLKIRSTKLEDSAMYFCASSAGTGQGYTFGSGTRLTVV.

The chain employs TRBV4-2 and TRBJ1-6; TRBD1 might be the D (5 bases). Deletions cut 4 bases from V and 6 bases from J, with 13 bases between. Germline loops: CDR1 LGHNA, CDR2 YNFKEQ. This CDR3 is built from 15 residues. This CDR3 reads CASSPLEGRNSPLHF. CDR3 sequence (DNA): TGTGCCAGCAGCCCCCTGGAGGGACGTAATTCACCCCTCCACTTT.

The CDR3 sequence: CASSSEPVGLAGDEQFF. In nucleotides, the CDR3 is TGTGCCAGCAGCTCAGAGCCCGTAGGACTAGCGGGCGATGAGCAGTTCTTC. J is TRBJ2-1 and V is TRBV7-2; 11 bases agree with TRBD2. The CDR3 has 17 amino acids. The germline V gene encodes CDR1 SGHTA and CDR2 FQGNSA. The junction had 13 bases not matched to a gene; V was cut back by 4 bases and J by 8 bases.